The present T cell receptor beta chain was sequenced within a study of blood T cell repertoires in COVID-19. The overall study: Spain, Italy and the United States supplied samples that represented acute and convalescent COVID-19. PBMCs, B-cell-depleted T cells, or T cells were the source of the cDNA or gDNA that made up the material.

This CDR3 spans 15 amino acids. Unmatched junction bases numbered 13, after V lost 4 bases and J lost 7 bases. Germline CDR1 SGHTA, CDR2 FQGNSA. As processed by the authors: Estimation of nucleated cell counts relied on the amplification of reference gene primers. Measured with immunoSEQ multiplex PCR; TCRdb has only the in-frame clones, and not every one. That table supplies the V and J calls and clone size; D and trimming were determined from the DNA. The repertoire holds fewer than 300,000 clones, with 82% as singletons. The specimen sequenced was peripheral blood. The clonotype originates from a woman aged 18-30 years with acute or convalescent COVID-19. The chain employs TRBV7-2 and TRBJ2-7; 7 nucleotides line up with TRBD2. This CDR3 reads CASSYSAWGGYEQYF. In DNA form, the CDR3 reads TGTGCCAGCAGCTATTCAGCGTGGGGGGGGTATGAGCAGTACTTC.